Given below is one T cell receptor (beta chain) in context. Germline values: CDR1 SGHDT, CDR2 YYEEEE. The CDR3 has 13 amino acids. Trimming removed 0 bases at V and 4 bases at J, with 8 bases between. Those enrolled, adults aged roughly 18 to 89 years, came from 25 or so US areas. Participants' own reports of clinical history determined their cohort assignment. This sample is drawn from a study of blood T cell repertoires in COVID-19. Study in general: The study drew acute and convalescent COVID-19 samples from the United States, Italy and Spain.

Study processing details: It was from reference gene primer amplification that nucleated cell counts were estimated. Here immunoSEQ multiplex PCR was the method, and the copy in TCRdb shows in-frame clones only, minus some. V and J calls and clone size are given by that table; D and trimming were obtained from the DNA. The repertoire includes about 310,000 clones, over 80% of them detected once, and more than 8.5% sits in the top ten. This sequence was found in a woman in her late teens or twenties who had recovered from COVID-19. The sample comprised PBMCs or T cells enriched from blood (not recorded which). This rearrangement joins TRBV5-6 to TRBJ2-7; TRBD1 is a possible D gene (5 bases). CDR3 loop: CASSLVDSYEQYF. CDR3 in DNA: TGTGCCAGCAGCTTGGTAGACAGTTACGAGCAGTACTTC.